These 32 T cell receptor beta chains were sequenced from one sample in a study of OX40 agonist ivuxolimab in advanced cancers. Using immunoSEQ multiplex PCR, the repertoire was profiled, and TCRdb retains in-frame clones only, with some absent. The table has 70,000 to 95,000 clones, 92% seen once. Sequences were derived from CD4+ or CD8+ T cells sorted from blood, sampled in a trial of the OX40 agonist ivuxolimab. The source is an adult with an advanced solid tumor such as melanoma, head and neck, liver or kidney cancer.

This chain uses TRBV30 with TRBJ2-7; 7 bases line up with TRBD1. The germline V gene has CDR1 GTSNPN and CDR2 SVGIG (reference sequence). Losses at the gene ends were 0 bases for V and 5 bases for J; bases not matched to a gene: 7. CDR3 length: 14 amino acids. The CDR3, as DNA: TGTGCCTGGAGTGTCACAGGGGCCGACGACGAGCAGTACTTC. Translating it yields CAWSVTGADDEQYF.

The CDR3: CASSTITGTGKAFF. The CDR3 DNA reads TGTGCCAGCAGTACGATTACCGGGACAGGGAAAGCTTTCTTT. V is TRBV6-5 and J is TRBJ1-1; TRBD1 agrees at 9 bases. V lost 5 bases and J lost 9; bases outside the gene matches: 10. The CDR3 is made up of 14 amino acids. CDR1 MNHEY and CDR2 SVGAGI come from the germline V gene.

Comments on this clone: This CDR3 is also generated by other DNA sequences in the sample. The J gene is TRBJ2-7, the V gene TRBV11-2; D gene unclear. V lost 0 bases to trimming and J lost 5 bases, with 8 bases between them. There are 13 residues in the CDR3. Germline V gene data show CDR1 as SGHAT and CDR2 as FQNNGV. This CDR3 is CASSLDLRDEQYF. The CDR3 region has the DNA TGTGCCAGCAGCTTAGATCTCCGGGACGAGCAGTACTTC.

CDR3 nucleotide sequence: TGTGCCAGCAGGCAGAACAGGGGTGTTTTCGGGGAGCTGTTTTTT. The encoded protein is CASRQNRGVFGELFF. The V call is TRBV7-6, the J call TRBJ2-2; TRBD1 matches at 7 bases. Trimming took 6 bases from V and 7 from J; bases not matched to a gene: 11. The CDR3 loop spans 15 amino acids. Germline V gene lookup returns CDR1 SGHVS and CDR2 FNYEAQ.

J is TRBJ2-6 and V is TRBV11-2; the match to TRBD1 covers 10 bases. V trimming: 5 bases; J trimming: 11 bases; junction bases outside the gene matches: 9. CDR1 is SGHAT, CDR2 FQNNGV, per germline. This CDR3 is built from 15 residues. CDR3 in amino acids: CASSLGQGGLYVLTF. The DNA for the CDR3 is TGTGCCAGCAGCCTTGGACAGGGGGGTTTGTACGTCCTGACTTTC.

The rearrangement links TRBV5-4 to TRBJ2-6; TRBD2 agrees at 14 bases. This CDR3 spans 20 amino acids. Germline CDR1 SGHNT, CDR2 YYREEE (reference sequence). J gave up 1 base and V 3 bases, and 9 bases lay outside the gene matches. This chain's CDR3 is CASSYPGLAGAASGANVLTF. The CDR3 DNA sequence: TGTGCCAGCAGCTATCCGGGACTAGCGGGGGCCGCTTCTGGGGCCAACGTCCTGACTTTC. Looking up the rest from reference TRBV5-4 and TRBJ2-6 gives the full variable domain: ETGVTQSPTHLIKTRGQQVTLRCSSQSGHNTVSWYQQALGQGPQFIFQYYREEENGRGNFPPRFSGLQFPNYSSELNVNALELDDSALYLCASSYPGLAGAASGANVLTFGAGSRLTVL.

The chain joins TRBV19 to TRBJ2-3, with unresolved D. The germline V and J ends were trimmed by 2 bases and 1 base, with 16 bases remaining between them. The CDR3 covers 17 residues. The germline CDR1 and CDR2 sequences are LNHDA and SQIVND (reference sequence). The CDR3 coding sequence is TGTGCCAGTAGTATACAGGATTCGGCTGCTGGCACAGATACGCAGTATTTT. Its translation: CASSIQDSAAGTDTQYF.

This chain uses TRBV5-1 with TRBJ2-7, with D hard to call. This CDR3 is 13 amino acids long. Germline assignment: CDR1 SGHRS and CDR2 YFSETQ. V was shortened by 0 bases and J by 0 bases, with 4 bases between the two germline ends. The CDR3 DNA follows: TGCGCCAGCAGCTTGGACCACTCCTACGAGCAGTACTTC. The encoded protein is CASSLDHSYEQYF. The full variable domain, with the rest looked up from reference TRBV5-1 and TRBJ2-7, is KAGVTQTPRYLIKTRGQQVTLSCSPISGHRSVSWYQQTPGQGLQFLFEYFSETQRNKGNFPGRFSGRQFSNSRSEMNVSTLELGDSALYLCASSLDHSYEQYFGPGTRLTVT.

The chain carries TRBV7-9 and TRBJ2-1; possibly TRBD1 or TRBD2 for D (6 bases each). This CDR3 comprises 16 residues. CDR1 is SEHNR, CDR2 FQNEAQ, per germline (reference sequence). The ends were cut back, 4 bases at V and 2 bases at J, with 15 bases in the middle. CDR3 sequence: CASSSGRRGAYNEQFF. The CDR3 DNA sequence: TGTGCCAGCAGCTCAGGGAGAAGGGGGGCCTACAATGAGCAGTTCTTC.

By share, this clone counts as medium-sized (0.01 to 0.1%). This chain joins TRBV5-1 and TRBJ1-6; perhaps TRBD1 as D (6 bases). The V end lost 3 bases, the J end lost 12 bases, and 10 bases lay between the germline ends. Germline V gives CDR1 SGHRS, CDR2 YFSETQ. This CDR3 region has 12 residues. Written as DNA, the CDR3 is TGCGCCAGCAGCTCAGGGGATCAACCCCTCCACTTT. Translation gives CASSSGDQPLHF.

The chain employs TRBV5-6 and TRBJ1-5; a possible D gene is TRBD1 (5 bases). CDR3 length: 16 amino acids. The V end was cut by 4 bases, the J end by 0 bases, with 14 bases between. Germline V gene lookup returns CDR1 SGHDT and CDR2 YYEEEE. The DNA of the CDR3 is TGTGCCAGCAGCATGGGAAAGGGGTTTAGCAATCAGCCCCAGCATTTT. Translating gives CASSMGKGFSNQPQHF.

This chain connects TRBV25-1 to TRBJ2-1; possible D gene TRBD1, 5 bases. The germline CDR1 and CDR2 sequences are MGHDK and SYGVNS. The CDR3 runs 13 residues. The V end lost 5 bases, the J end lost 9 bases, and 14 bases lay between the germline ends. CDR3 loop: CASSTQGKGEQFF. The CDR3 DNA follows: TGTGCCAGCAGTACCCAGGGAAAGGGTGAGCAGTTCTTC.

This clone was picked up one time. The chain couples TRBV27 to TRBJ1-4; tentative D call: TRBD1 (5 bases). V lost 7 bases, J lost 0 bases, and 12 bases lay in between. Germline CDR1 and CDR2: MNHEY and SMNVEV (reference sequence). The CDR3 length is 15 residues. The CDR3 coding sequence is TGTGCCAGCATGAATCTGGGGGCAACTAATGAAAAACTGTTTTTT. Amino acids: CASMNLGATNEKLFF. Combining the CDR3 with reference TRBV27 and TRBJ1-4 gives the whole variable domain EAQVTQNPRYLITVTGKKLTVTCSQNMNHEYMSWYRQDPGLGLRQIYYSMNVEVTDKGDVPEGYKVSRKEKRNFPLILESPSPNQTSLYFCASMNLGATNEKLFFGSGTQLSVL.

This chain links TRBV6-5 with TRBJ1-5; the match to TRBD1 covers 7 bases. CDR3 length equals 14 residues. V lost 4 bases, J lost 10 bases, and 10 bases stayed unmatched. Germline values: CDR1 MNHEY, CDR2 SVGAGI. The DNA of the CDR3 is TGTGCCAGCAGTTCAAGACAGGGCCCTAAACCCCAGCATTTT. It is translated as CASSSRQGPKPQHF.

The V gene is TRBV30, the J gene TRBJ1-1; the D is unclear. V lost 3 bases, J lost 11 bases, and 16 bases lay in between. This CDR3 is built from 12 residues. Germline V lookup: CDR1 GTSNPN, CDR2 SVGIG (reference sequence). The CDR3 DNA reads TGTGCCTGGAGGCGTGGTCCCGGGAGGGCTTTCTTT. It specifies CAWRRGPGRAFF.

This rearrangement joins TRBV10-2 to TRBJ1-2; 11 bases are shared with TRBD1. The V segment lost 5 bases and the J segment 5 bases; nucleotides outside the gene matches: 7. The CDR3 consists of 15 residues. The germline CDR1 and CDR2 sequences are WSHSY and SAAADI. CDR3 sequence (DNA): TGCGCCAGCAGTTTTCCGGGACAGGGGGTATATGGCTACACCTTC. Its protein is CASSFPGQGVYGYTF.

This chain uses TRBV10-3 with TRBJ2-1; 9 positions match TRBD2. Germline loops: CDR1 ENHRY, CDR2 SYGVKD. The junction had 11 bases not matched to a gene; V was cut back by 7 bases and J by 4 bases. The CDR3 runs to 16 residues. CDR3 sequence: CAINQVAGGRYNEQFF. The CDR3 nucleotides are TGTGCCATCAATCAAGTGGCGGGGGGGCGGTACAATGAGCAGTTCTTC.

A few counts support this clone. This chain joins TRBV19 and TRBJ1-4, with D hard to call. The CDR3 is 15 residues long. Trimming took 5 bases from V and 5 from J, leaving 15 bases between them. In germline, CDR1 is LNHDA, CDR2 SQIVND (reference sequence). The CDR3 loop reads CASSPGGRSNEKLFF. CDR3 coding DNA: TGTGCCAGTAGTCCCGGCGGGAGGTCAAATGAAAAACTGTTTTTT.

J is TRBJ1-1 and V is TRBV28; D gene unclear. From germline, CDR1 is MDHEN and CDR2 SYDVKM. The CDR3 covers 11 residues. V dropped 4 bases and J dropped 5 bases, with 5 bases sitting between them. In nucleotides, the CDR3 is TGTGCCAGCAGTTACCCTACTGAAGCTTTCTTT. Its protein is CASSYPTEAFF.

V gene TRBV7-2 combines with J gene TRBJ2-5, with 11 positions matching TRBD2. CDR1 SGHTA and CDR2 FQGNSA come from the germline V gene. CDR3 size: 17 residues. The ends lost 1 base at V and 5 bases at J; junction bases unmatched: 9. The CDR3 DNA follows: TGTGCCAGCAGCTTAGAACTACTAGCGGGAGAGCGGGAGACCCAGTACTTC. Its translation: CASSLELLAGERETQYF.

The V and J genes are TRBV5-1 and TRBJ1-6; D remains unclear. This CDR3 contains 14 residues. V lost 6 bases and J 8 bases, leaving 15 bases between the germline ends. Per the germline V gene, CDR1 is SGHRS and CDR2 is YFSETQ. CDR3 DNA sequence: TGCGCCAGCACCCCGGGAAGTAGGGATTCACCCCTCCACTTT. This codes for CASTPGSRDSPLHF.

CDR3 loop: CASRPQGSGGYEQYF. The CDR3 region has the DNA TGTGCCAGCAGACCACAAGGTAGTGGGGGCTACGAGCAGTACTTC. The gene calls are TRBV7-9 and TRBJ2-7; D could derive from TRBD1 or TRBD2 (5 bases each). This CDR3 comprises 15 residues. Per germline, CDR1 SEHNR and CDR2 FQNEAQ (reference sequence). V gave up 6 bases and J gave up 3 bases, with 18 bases separating them.

The CDR3 bases are TGTGCCAGCAGTTCCAGCGGGGTTGACAATGAGCAGTTCTTC. Its protein is CASSSSGVDNEQFF. The chain has TRBV6-5 and TRBJ2-1; 7 bases fit TRBD2. The ends lost 4 bases at V and 5 bases at J; junction bases unmatched: 5. Looked up from germline, CDR1 is MNHEY and CDR2 is SVGAGI. The CDR3 consists of 14 residues.

The chain is built from TRBV9 and TRBJ1-5, with D uncertain. The CDR3 spans 14 residues. Germline V lookup: CDR1 SGDLS, CDR2 YYNGEE. V shed 4 bases and J shed 5 bases, with 13 bases lying between them. CDR3 DNA: TGTGCCAGCAGCCGTGACGTTGGGTATCAGCCCCAGCATTTT. Translating it yields CASSRDVGYQPQHF.

V is TRBV7-2 and J is TRBJ2-7, with 10 bases aligning to TRBD2. J lost 3 bases, V lost 4 bases, and 6 bases had no gene match. The CDR3 covers 15 residues. Germline V gives CDR1 SGHTA, CDR2 FQGNSA. In DNA form, the CDR3 reads TGTGCCAGCAGCTGGACTAGCGGCCTTTTCTACGAGCAGTACTTC. This encodes CASSWTSGLFYEQYF. Looking up the rest from reference TRBV7-2 and TRBJ2-7 gives the full variable domain: GAGVSQSPSNKVTEKGKDVELRCDPISGHTALYWYRQSLGQGLEFLIYFQGNSAPDKSGLPSDRFSAERTGGSVSTLTIQRTQQEDSAVYLCASSWTSGLFYEQYFGPGTRLTVT.

CDR3 DNA: TGTGCCAGTATCTCACAGGGGCTGCTTGCTGGCTACACCTTC. Translated, it gives CASISQGLLAGYTF. V and J are TRBV19 and TRBJ1-2; 7 nucleotides align to TRBD1. CDR1 and CDR2 from the germline V gene are LNHDA and SQIVND (reference sequence). V dropped 7 bases and J dropped 7; count of bases not matched to a gene: 12. The CDR3 is 14 amino acids.

The chain recombines TRBV5-5 with TRBJ2-1, with 10 bases lining up with TRBD2. The ends lost 1 base at V and 7 bases at J; junction bases unmatched: 14. The CDR3 length is 18 residues. Germline V gene lookup returns CDR1 SGHKS and CDR2 YYEKEE (reference sequence). The CDR3: CASSLSLAGDRWMNEQFF. The CDR3 bases are TGTGCCAGCAGCTTGAGTCTAGCGGGGGACCGCTGGATGAATGAGCAGTTCTTC.

The chain has TRBV11-1 and TRBJ1-6, with 8 bases that match TRBD1. Looked up from germline, CDR1 is SGHAT and CDR2 is FQDESV (reference sequence). V trimming: 4 bases; J trimming: 7 bases; junction bases outside the gene matches: 6. This CDR3 has 15 amino acids. The CDR3: CASSSQGAENSPLHF. The CDR3 DNA follows: TGTGCCAGCAGCTCCCAGGGGGCGGAAAATTCACCCCTCCACTTT.

This clone turned up a few times. This chain connects TRBV18 to TRBJ1-6, with D unresolved. The V gene lost 5 bases and the J gene lost 3 bases, with 11 bases spanning the gap. The CDR3 length is 15 residues. Germline assignment: CDR1 KGHSH and CDR2 LQKENI. The CDR3 loop is CASSTTAVYNSPLHF. The CDR3 bases are TGTGCCAGCTCAACGACCGCAGTCTATAATTCACCCCTCCACTTT. Based on the CDR3 plus reference TRBV18 and TRBJ1-6, the full variable domain is NAGVMQNPRHLVRRRGQEARLRCSPMKGHSHVYWYRQLPEEGLKFMVYLQKENIIDESGMPKERFSAEFPKEGPSILRIQQVVRGDSAAYFCASSTTAVYNSPLHFGNGTRLTVT.

The rearrangement links TRBV2 to TRBJ2-7; 9 nucleotides line up with TRBD1. Germline values: CDR1 SNHLY, CDR2 FYNNEI. Trimming cost V 5 bases and J 5 bases; bases outside gene matches: 10. This CDR3 has 15 amino acids. The CDR3 DNA sequence: TGTGCCAGCAGTCTCATCGGACAGGGGATTGACGAGCAGTACTTC. This encodes CASSLIGQGIDEQYF.

This chain joins TRBV5-1 and TRBJ2-4; no clear D. This CDR3 contains 15 residues. The germline V gene encodes CDR1 SGHRS and CDR2 YFSETQ. V was cut by 6 bases and J by 0 bases, with 13 bases left in between. As DNA, the CDR3 is TGCGCCAGCAAATCCCGAATTTTAGCCAAAAACATTCAGTACTTC. Amino acids: CASKSRILAKNIQYF.

The chain carries TRBV19 and TRBJ2-5, with D maybe TRBD1 (6 bases). CDR3 length: 15 residues. CDR1 and CDR2 from the germline V gene are LNHDA and SQIVND (reference sequence). V shed 4 bases and J shed 13 bases, with 25 bases lying between them. CDR3 protein: CASSRSGTPARETYF. CDR3 nucleotides: TGTGCCAGTAGTAGATCCGGGACACCAGCCCGTGAGACGTACTTC.